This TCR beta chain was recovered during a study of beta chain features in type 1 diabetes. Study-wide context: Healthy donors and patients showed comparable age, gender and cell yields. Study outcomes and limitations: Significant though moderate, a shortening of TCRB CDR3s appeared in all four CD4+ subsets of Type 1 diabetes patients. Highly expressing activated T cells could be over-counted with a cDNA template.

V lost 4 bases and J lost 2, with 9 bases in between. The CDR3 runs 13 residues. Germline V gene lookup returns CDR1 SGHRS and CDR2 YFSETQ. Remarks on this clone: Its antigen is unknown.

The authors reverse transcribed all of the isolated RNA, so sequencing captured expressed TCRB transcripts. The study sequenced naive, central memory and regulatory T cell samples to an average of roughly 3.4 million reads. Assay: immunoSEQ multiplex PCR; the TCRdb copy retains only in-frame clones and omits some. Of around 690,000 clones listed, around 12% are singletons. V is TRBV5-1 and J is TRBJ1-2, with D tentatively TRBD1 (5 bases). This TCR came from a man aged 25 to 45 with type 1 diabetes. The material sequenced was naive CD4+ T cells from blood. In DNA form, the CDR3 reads TGCGCCAGCAGCGCACAGGAGAACTATGGCTACACCTTC. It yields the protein CASSAQENYGYTF.